This T cell receptor (beta chain) was identified in a study of cytomegalovirus exposure and HLA in healthy donors. Study-wide points: In a later analysis, specific HLA alleles were associated with around 17,000 TCR beta sequences at a 0.05 false discovery rate. An apparent linkage of common viral pathogens to several of the most significant clusters emerged in a later analysis.

At the time of sampling, donors were nominally healthy, though unrecorded immune exposures were likely. In the case of this clone: What it binds is not known.

This CDR3 comprises 17 residues. V was pared by 0 bases and J by 1 base, with 9 bases of the junction left unmatched. Germline V lookup: CDR1 SGHRS, CDR2 YFSETQ. A multiplex PCR was run with 60 Vbeta primers and 13 Jbeta primers. In the authors' workflow: An analysis performed later counted 70 million to 90 million unique TCR beta chains (roughly 11 million of them shared). Assay used: immunoSEQ multiplex PCR; TCRdb lists only in-frame clones, some missing. V, J and clone size were drawn from that table, and D and trimming were deduced from the DNA. The table lists roughly 220,000 clones, 70% to 80% of them singletons.

Specimen: PBMCs. This sequence was found in a woman in her twenties or thirties in good health and CMV-seronegative. This rearrangement joins TRBV5-1 to TRBJ1-1; TRBD1 matches at 7 bases. Written as DNA, the CDR3 is TGCGCCAGCAGCTTGGGTCCTAAGGGGGCGGGGAACACTGAAGCTTTCTTT. Amino acids: CASSLGPKGAGNTEAFF.